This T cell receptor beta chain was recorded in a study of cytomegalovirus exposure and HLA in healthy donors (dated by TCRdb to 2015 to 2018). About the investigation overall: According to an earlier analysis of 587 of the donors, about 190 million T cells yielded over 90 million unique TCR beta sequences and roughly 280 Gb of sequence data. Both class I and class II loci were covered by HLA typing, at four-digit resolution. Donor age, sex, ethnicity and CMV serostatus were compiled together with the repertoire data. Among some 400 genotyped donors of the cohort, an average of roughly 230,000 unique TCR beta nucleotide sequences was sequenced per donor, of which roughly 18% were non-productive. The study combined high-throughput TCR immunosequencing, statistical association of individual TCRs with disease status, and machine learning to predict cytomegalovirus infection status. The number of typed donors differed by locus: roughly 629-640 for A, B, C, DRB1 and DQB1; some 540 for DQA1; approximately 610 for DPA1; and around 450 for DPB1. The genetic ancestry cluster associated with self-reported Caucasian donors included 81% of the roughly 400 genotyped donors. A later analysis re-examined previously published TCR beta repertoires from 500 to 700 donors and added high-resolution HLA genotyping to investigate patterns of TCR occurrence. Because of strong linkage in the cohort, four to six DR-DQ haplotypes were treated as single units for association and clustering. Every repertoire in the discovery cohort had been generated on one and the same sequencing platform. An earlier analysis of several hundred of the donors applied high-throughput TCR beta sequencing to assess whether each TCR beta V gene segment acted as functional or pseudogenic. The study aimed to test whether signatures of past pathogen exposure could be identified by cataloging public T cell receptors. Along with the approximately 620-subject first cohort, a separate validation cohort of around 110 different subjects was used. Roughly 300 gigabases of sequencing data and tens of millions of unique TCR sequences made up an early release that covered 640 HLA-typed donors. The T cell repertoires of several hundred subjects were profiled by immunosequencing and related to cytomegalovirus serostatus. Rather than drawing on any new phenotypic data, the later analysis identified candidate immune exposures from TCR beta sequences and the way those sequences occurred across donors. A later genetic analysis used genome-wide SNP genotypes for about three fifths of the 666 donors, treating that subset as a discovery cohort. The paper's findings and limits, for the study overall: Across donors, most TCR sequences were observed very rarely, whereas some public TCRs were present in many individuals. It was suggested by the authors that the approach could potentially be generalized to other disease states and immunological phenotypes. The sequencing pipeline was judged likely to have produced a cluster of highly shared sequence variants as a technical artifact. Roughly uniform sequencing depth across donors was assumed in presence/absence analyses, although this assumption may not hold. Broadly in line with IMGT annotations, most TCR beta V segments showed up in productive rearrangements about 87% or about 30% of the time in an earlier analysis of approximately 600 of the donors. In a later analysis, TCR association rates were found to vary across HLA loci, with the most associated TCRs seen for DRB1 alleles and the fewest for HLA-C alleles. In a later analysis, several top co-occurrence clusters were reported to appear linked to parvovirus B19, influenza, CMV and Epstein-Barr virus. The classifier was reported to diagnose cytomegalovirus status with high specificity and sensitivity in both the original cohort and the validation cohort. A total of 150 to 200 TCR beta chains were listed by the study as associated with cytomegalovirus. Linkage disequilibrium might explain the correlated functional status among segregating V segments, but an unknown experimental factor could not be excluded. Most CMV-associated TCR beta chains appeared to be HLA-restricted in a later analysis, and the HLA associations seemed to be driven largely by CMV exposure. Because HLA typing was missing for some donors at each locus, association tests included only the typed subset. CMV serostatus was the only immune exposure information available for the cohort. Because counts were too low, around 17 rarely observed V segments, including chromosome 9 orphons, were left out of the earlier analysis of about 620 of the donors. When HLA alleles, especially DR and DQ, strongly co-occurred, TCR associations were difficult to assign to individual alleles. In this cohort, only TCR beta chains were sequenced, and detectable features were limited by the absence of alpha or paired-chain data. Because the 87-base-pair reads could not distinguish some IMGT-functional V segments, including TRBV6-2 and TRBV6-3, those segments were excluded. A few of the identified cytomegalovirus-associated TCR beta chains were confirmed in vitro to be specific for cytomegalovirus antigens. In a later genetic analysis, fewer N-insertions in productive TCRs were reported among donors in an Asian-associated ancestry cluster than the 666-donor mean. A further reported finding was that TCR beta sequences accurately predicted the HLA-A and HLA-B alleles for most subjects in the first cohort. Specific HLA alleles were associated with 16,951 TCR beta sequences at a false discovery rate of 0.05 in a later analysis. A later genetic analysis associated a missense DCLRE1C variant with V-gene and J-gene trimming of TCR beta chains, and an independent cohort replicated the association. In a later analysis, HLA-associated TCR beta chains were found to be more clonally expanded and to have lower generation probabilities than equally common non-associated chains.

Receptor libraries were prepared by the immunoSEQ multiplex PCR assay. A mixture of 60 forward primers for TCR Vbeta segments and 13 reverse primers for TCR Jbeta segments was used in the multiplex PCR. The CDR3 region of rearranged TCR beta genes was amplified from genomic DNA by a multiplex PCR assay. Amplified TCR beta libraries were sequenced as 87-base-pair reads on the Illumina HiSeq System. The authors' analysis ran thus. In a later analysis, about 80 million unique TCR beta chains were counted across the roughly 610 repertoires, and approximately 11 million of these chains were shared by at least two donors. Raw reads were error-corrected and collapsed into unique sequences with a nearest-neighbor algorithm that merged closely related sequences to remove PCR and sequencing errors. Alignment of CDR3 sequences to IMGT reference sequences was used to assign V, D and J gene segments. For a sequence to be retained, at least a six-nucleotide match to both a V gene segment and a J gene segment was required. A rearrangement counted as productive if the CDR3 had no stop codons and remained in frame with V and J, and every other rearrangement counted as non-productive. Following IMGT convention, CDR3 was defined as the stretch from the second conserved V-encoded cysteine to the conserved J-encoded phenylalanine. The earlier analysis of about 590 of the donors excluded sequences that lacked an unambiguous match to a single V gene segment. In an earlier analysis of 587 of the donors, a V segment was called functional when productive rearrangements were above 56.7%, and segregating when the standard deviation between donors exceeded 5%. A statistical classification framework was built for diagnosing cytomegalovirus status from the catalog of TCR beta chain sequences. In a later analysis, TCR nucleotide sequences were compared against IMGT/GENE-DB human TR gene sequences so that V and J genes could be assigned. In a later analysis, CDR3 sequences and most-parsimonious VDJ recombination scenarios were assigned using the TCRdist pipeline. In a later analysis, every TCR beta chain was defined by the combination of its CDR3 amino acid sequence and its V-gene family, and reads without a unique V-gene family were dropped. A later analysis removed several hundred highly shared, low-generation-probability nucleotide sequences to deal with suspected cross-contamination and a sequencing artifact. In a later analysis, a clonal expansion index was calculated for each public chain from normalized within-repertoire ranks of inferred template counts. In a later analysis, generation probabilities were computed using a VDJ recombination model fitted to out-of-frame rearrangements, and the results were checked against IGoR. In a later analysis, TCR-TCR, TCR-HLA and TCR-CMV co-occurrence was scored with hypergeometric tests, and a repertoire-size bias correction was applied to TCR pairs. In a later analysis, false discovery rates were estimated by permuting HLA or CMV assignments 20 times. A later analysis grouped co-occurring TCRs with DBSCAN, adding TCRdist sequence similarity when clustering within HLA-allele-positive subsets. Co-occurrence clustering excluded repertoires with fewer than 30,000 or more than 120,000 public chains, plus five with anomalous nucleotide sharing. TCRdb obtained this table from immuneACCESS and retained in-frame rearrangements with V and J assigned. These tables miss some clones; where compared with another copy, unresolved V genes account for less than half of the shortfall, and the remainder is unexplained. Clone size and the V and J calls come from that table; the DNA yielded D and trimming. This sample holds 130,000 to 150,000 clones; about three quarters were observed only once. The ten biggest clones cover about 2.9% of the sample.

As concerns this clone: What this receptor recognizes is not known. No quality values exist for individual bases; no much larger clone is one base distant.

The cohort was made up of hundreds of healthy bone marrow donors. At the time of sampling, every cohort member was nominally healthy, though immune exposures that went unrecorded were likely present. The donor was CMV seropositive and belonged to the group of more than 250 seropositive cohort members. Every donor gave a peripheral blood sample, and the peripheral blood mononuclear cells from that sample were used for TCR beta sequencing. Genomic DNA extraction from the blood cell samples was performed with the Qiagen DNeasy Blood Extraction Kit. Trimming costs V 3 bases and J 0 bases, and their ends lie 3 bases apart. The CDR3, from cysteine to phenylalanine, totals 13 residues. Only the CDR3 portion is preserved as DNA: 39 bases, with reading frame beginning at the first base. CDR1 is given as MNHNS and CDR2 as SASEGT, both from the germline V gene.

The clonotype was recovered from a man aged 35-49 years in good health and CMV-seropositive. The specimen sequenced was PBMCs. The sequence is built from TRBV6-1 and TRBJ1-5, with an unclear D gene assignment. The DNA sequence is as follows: TGTGCCAGCAGTGACGGTAGCAATCAGCCCCAGCATTTT. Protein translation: CASSDGSNQPQHF.